This entry is about one TCR beta chain. What it binds is not known. Once extracted for a subset, genomic DNA was divided evenly among several immunoSEQ plates. Generated by immunoSEQ multiplex PCR, the TCRdb table keeps only in-frame clones and is missing some. This table holds 2 million to 2.5 million clones, 85% to 95% found once. This entry comes from a study of shared clonotypes between healthy human individuals. Study summary: Each donor's CD4 naive and CD4 memory cells filled three plates apiece, CD8 naive two, and CD8 memory one. General study points: Only blood samples were collected, and tissue repertoires likely differ.

The trim removed 4 bases at V and 5 bases at J, leaving 6 bases unmatched. CDR1 is MNHEY and CDR2 is SMNVEV in the germline V gene (reference sequence). The CDR3 loop spans 15 amino acids. This receptor was identified in a man between 18 and 29 years old in good health. Some clones in this sample may be carry-over from other donors' samples. Material for sequencing was naive CD4+ T cells from PBMCs. Indicated subset: CD45RA+ positively selected. This rearrangement joins TRBV27 to TRBJ2-2; the match to TRBD2 covers 8 bases. The CDR3 DNA sequence: TGTGCCAGCAGTTCAAGCGGGAGTCGAACCGGGGAGCTGTTTTTT. As protein: CASSSSGSRTGELFF.